What follows describes a single T cell receptor beta chain. As yet, its antigen is unknown. The V end lost 3 bases, the J end lost 2 bases, and 7 bases lay between the germline ends. This CDR3 comprises 13 residues. Germline CDR1 is MGHRA and CDR2 is YSYEKL. The source of the sample is a study of OX40 agonist ivuxolimab in advanced cancers. Study details: Dose-escalation subjects each had hepatocellular carcinoma, melanoma, renal cell or head and neck cancer. The study's findings and limits: Clonal expansion among partial responders at 0.1-3.0 mg/kg ranked near the lowest.

Sequencing was performed with immunoSEQ multiplex PCR; in TCRdb, only in-frame clones are kept and a portion is missing. The data hold about 68,000 clones, with around 89% observed a single time. Sequences were derived from CD4+ or CD8+ T cells sorted from blood, sampled in a trial of the OX40 agonist ivuxolimab. This sequence joins TRBV4-1 and TRBJ2-5; D remains unclear. This TCR came from an adult with an advanced solid tumor such as melanoma, head and neck, liver or kidney cancer. CDR3 coding DNA: TGCGCCAGCAGCCAGGACGGGCAAGAGACCCAGTACTTC. This sequence encodes CASSQDGQETQYF.